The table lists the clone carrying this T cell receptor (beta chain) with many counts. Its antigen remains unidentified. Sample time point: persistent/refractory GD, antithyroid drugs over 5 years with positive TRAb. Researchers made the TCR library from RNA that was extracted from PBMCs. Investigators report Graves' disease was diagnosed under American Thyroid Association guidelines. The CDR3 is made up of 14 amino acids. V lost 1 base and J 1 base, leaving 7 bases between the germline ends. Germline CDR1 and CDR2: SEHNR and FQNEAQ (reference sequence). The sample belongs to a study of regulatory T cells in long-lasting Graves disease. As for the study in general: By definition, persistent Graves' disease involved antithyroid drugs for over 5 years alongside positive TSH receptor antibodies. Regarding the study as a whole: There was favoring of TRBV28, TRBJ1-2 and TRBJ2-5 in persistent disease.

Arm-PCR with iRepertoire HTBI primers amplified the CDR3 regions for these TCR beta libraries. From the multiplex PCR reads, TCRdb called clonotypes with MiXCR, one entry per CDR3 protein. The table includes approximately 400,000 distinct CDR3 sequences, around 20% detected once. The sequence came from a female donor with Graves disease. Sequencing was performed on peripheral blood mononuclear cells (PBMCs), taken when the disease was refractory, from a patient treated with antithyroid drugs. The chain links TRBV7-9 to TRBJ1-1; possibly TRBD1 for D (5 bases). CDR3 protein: CASSLVGQNTEAFF. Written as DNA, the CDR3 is TGTGCCAGCAGCTTAGTGGGGCAGAACACTGAAGCTTTCTTT. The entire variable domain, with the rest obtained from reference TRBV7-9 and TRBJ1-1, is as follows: DTGVSQNPRHKITKRGQNVTFRCDPISEHNRLYWYRQTLGQGPEFLTYFQNEAQLEKSRLLSDRFSAERPKGSFSTLEIQRTEQGDSAMYLCASSLVGQNTEAFFGQGTRLTVV.